This is a list of T cell receptor beta chains from one sample in a study of CD4 T cells in relation to SARS-CoV-2 and coronaviruses. Libraries were prepared by immunoSEQ multiplex PCR; TCRdb keeps only in-frame clonotypes and omits some of them. The profile shows some 70,000 clones, 80% to 95% of them singletons. The sample consisted of naive CD4+ T cells from PBMCs. These receptor sequences come from a human donor in good health. Each CDR3 is given with its conserved first and last residue. Each record gives: V gene, D gene, J gene, clone size, CDR3 DNA, CDR3 protein. The D gene is left open where the match is weak. Size tells how often a clone was seen (once, few, many) or the class of an expanded clone, and some rows leave it out.

TRBV5-6	-	TRBJ2-1	-	TGTGCCAGCAGCTTGGATCCTATACAATACAATGAGCAGTTCTTC	CASSLDPIQYNEQFF
TRBV6-5	-	TRBJ1-1	-	TGTGCCAGCACTAGGGGCAGACTGAACACTGAAGCTTTCTTT	CASTRGRLNTEAFF
TRBV19	-	TRBJ2-7	-	TGTGCCAGTAGTCCAGGGTTCCGGGACGAGCAGTACTTC	CASSPGFRDEQYF
TRBV2	TRBD1	TRBJ2-1	-	TGTGCCAGCAGAGGGGACAGGGGCAATGAGCAGTTCTTC	CASRGDRGNEQFF
TRBV4-1	TRBD2	TRBJ2-3	-	TGCGCCAGCAGCCAAGATACGGTGGCTAGCGGGGGGGTTACGCAGTATTTT	CASSQDTVASGGVTQYF
TRBV29-1	TRBD1	TRBJ2-2	-	TGCAGCGCACAGGGGAATACGGCCGGGGAGCTGTTTTTT	CSAQGNTAGELFF
TRBV28	-	TRBJ1-5	once	TGTGCCAGCAGTTTAGCAGGGTCGGGTCAGCCCCAGCATTTT	CASSLAGSGQPQHF
TRBV19	TRBD1	TRBJ1-2	once	TGTGCCTCAAAACCGGGACAGACTTTCTTTCACTCCTATGGCTACACCTTC	CASKPGQTFFHSYGYTF
TRBV24-1	TRBD1	TRBJ2-3	-	TGTGCCACCAGTGATCCAGGTACCGGGACAGGGGCTCGATTGAGCACAGATACGCAGTATTTT	CATSDPGTGTGARLSTDTQYF
TRBV27	TRBD1	TRBJ1-2	-	TGTGCCAGCAGTTTATCGCCTCTGGGGACAGGGGGCCTGGGCTACACCTTC	CASSLSPLGTGGLGYTF
TRBV5-1	TRBD1	TRBJ2-1	-	TGCGCCAGCAGCTTGCAGGGGGCCTACAATGAGCAGTTCTTC	CASSLQGAYNEQFF
TRBV7-9	TRBD1	TRBJ2-7	-	TGTGCCAGCAGCTCCTACCGGGACAGGGGTTACGAGCAGTACTTC	CASSSYRDRGYEQYF